The source of this T cell receptor (beta chain) is a study of OX40 agonist ivuxolimab in advanced cancers. The method was immunoSEQ multiplex PCR; TCRdb's version includes in-frame clones alone and lacks a portion of them. The table includes approximately 82,000 clones, more than 70% detected once. CDR3 size: 19 residues. Germline loops: CDR1 MNHNS, CDR2 SASEGT. V lost 2 bases, J lost 2 bases, and 14 bases stayed unmatched. The starting material was CD4+ or CD8+ T cells sorted from blood, obtained in a trial of the OX40 agonist ivuxolimab. This TCR came from an adult with an advanced solid tumor such as melanoma, head and neck, liver or kidney cancer. The chain links TRBV6-1 to TRBJ2-1; 8 positions agree with TRBD1. The CDR3 region has the DNA TGTGCCAGCAGTGAAAGTCTTCGTCAGGGGGCAGGGACCTACAATGAGCAGTTCTTC. Its translation: CASSESLRQGAGTYNEQFF.